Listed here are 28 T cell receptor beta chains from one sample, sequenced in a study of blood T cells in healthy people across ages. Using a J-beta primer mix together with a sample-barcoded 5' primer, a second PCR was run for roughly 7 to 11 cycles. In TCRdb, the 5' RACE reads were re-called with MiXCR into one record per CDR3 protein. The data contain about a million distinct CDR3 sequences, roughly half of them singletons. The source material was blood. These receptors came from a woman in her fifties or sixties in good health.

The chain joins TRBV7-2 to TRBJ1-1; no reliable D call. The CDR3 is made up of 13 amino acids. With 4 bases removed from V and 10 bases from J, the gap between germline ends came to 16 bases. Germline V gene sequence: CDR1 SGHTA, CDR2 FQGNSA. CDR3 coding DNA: TGTGCCAGCAGCTCGCGTCAGCTGAACCCAGCTTTCTTT. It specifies CASSSRQLNPAFF.

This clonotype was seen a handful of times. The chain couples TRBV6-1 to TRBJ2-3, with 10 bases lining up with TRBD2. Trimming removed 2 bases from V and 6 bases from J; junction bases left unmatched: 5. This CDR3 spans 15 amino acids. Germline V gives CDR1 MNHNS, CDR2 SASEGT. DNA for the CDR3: TGTGCCAGCAGTGAATCGCTAGCGGGGGCGGATACGCAGTATTTT. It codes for CASSESLAGADTQYF.

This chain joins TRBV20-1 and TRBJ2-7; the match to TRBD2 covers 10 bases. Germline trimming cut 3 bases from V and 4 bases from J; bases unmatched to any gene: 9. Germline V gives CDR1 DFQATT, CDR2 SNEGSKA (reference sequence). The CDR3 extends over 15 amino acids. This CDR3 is CSARTGLAGVYEQYF. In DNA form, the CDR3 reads TGCAGTGCTAGGACGGGCCTAGCGGGAGTATACGAGCAGTACTTC.

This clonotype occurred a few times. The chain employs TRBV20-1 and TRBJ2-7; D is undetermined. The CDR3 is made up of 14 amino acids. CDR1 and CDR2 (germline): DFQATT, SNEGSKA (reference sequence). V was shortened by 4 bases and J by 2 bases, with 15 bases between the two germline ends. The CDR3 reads CSANDAITTYEQYF. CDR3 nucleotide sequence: TGCAGTGCTAACGACGCAATTACAACCTACGAGCAGTACTTC.

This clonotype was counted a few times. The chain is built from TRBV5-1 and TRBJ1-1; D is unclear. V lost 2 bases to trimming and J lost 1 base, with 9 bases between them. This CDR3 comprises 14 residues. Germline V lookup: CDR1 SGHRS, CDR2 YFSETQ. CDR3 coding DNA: TGCGCCAGCAGCTTACAGCCAGAGAACACTGAAGCTTTCTTT. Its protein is CASSLQPENTEAFF. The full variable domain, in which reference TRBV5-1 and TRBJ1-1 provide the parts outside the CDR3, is KAGVTQTPRYLIKTRGQQVTLSCSPISGHRSVSWYQQTPGQGLQFLFEYFSETQRNKGNFPGRFSGRQFSNSRSEMNVSTLELGDSALYLCASSLQPENTEAFFGQGTRLTVV.

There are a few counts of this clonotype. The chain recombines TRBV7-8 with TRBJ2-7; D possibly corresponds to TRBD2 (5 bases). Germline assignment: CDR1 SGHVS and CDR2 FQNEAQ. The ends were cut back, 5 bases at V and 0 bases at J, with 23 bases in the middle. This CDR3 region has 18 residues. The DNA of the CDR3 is TGTGCCAGCAGCCCGCGGATCGCTGGTAGCGAAGCCTCCTACGAGCAGTACTTC. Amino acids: CASSPRIAGSEASYEQYF.

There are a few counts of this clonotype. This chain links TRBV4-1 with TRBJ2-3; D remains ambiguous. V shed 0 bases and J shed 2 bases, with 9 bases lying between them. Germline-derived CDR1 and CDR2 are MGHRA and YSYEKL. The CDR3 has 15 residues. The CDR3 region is CASSQEGQITDTQYF. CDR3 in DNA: TGCGCCAGCAGCCAAGAAGGGCAAATCACAGATACGCAGTATTTT.

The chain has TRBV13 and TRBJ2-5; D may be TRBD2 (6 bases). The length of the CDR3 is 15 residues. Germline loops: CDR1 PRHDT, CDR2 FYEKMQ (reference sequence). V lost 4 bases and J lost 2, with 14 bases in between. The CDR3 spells CASSSSRGKQETQYF. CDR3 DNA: TGTGCCAGCAGCTCCTCCCGGGGGAAACAAGAGACCCAGTACTTC.

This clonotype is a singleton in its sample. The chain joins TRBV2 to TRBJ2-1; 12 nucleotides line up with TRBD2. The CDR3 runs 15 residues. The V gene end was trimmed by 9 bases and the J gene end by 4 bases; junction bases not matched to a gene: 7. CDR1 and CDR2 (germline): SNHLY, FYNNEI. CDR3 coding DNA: TGTGCCAGTACCCAACTAGCGGGAGGTTACAATGAGCAGTTCTTC. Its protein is CASTQLAGGYNEQFF.

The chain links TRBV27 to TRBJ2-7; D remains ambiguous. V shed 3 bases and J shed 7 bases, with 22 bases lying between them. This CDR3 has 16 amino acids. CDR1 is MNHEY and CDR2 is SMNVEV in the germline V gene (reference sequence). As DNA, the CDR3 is TGTGCCAGCAGTTTTTCTTTGAGCACATCTCATGGGGAGCAGTACTTC. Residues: CASSFSLSTSHGEQYF.

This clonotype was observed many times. CDR3 bases: TGCAGCGTAGTATCCGGGACTAGCGGCTACGAGCAGTACTTC. This codes for CSVVSGTSGYEQYF. The chain uses TRBV29-1 and TRBJ2-7, with 11 bases lining up with TRBD2. The CDR3 is 14 residues long. The V and J ends lost 6 bases and 3 bases, in that order; junction bases with no gene match: 7. CDR1 and CDR2 from the germline V gene are SQVTM and ANQGSEA.

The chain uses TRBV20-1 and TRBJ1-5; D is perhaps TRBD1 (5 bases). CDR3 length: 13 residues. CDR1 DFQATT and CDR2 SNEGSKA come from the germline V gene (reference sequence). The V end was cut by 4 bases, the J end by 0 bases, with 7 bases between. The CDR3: CSAMGGSNQPQHF. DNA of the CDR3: TGCAGTGCTATGGGGGGTAGCAATCAGCCCCAGCATTTT.

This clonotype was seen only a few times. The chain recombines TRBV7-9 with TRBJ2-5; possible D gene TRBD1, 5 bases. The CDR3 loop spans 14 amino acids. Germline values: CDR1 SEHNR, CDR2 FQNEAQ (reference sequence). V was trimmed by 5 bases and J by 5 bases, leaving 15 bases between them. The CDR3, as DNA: TGTGCCAGCAGCCGTCCGCAGGGAAAGGAGACCCAGTACTTC. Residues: CASSRPQGKETQYF.

CDR3 nucleotides: TGTGCCAGCAGCTTAGGCCCGATAGGGCTTAGCGGGAGACTTGGAGATACGCAGTATTTT. It yields the protein CASSLGPIGLSGRLGDTQYF. V is TRBV7-7 and J is TRBJ2-3; 9 bases agree with TRBD2. This CDR3 comprises 20 residues. J lost 5 bases, V lost 1 base, and 19 bases had no gene match. Germline V CDR1 and CDR2: SSHAT, FNYEAQ (reference sequence).

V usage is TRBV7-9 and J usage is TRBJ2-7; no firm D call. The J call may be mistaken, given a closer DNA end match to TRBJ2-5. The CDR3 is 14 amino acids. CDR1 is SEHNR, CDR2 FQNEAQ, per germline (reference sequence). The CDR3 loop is CASSWSARGETQYF. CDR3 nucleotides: TGTGCCAGCAGCTGGTCCGCGAGAGGAGAGACCCAGTACTTC.

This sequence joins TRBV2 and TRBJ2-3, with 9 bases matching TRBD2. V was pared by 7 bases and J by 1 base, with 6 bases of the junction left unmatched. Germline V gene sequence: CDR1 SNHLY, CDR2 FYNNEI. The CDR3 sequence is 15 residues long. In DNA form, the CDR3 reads TGTGCCAGCAAAGAGCGGGAGGTCCGCACAGATACGCAGTATTTT. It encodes CASKEREVRTDTQYF.

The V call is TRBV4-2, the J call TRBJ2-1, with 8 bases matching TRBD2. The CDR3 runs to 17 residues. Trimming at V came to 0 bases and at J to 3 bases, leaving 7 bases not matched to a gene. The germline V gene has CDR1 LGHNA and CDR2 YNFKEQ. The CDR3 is CASSQDRPGLGYNEQFF. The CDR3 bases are TGTGCCAGCAGCCAAGATCGTCCGGGACTAGGCTACAATGAGCAGTTCTTC.

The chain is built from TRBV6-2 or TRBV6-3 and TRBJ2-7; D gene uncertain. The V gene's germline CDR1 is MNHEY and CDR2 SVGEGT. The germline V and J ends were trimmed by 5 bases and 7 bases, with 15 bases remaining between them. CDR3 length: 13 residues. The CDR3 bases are TGTGCCAGCAGTAACAAGGAGTTGAGGGAGCAGTACTTC. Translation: CASSNKELREQYF.

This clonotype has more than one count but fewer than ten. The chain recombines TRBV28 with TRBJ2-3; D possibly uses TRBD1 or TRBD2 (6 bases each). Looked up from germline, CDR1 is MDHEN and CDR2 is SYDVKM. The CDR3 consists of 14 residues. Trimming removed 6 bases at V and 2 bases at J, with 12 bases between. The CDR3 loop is CASSWGAITDTQYF. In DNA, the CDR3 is TGTGCCAGCAGCTGGGGGGCCATCACAGATACGCAGTATTTT.

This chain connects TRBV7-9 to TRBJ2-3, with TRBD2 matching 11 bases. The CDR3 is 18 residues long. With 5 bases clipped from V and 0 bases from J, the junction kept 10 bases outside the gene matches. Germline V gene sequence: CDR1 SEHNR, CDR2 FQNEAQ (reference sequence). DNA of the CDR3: TGTGCCAGCAGCCAGGGACTAGCGGAGTTACTTAGCACAGATACGCAGTATTTT. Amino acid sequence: CASSQGLAELLSTDTQYF.

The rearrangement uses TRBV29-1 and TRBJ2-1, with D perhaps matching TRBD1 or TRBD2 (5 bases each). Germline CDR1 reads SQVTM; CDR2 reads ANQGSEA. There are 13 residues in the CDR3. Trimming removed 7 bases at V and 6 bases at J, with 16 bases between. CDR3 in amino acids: CSAEQGAVNEQFF. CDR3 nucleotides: TGCAGCGCTGAGCAGGGAGCGGTCAATGAGCAGTTCTTC.

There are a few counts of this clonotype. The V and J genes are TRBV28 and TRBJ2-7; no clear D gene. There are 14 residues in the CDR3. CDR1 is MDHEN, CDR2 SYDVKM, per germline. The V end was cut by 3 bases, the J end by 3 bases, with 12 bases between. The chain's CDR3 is CASSFAGDIYEQYF. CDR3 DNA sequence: TGTGCCAGCAGTTTTGCAGGCGACATCTACGAGCAGTACTTC.

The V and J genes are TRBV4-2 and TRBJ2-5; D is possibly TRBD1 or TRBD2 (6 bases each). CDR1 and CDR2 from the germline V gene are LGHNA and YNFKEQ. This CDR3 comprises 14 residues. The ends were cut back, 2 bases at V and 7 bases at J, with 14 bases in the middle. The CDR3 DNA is TGTGCCAGCAGCCAAAAGGAGGGGGAGGCGACCCAGTACTTC. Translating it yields CASSQKEGEATQYF.

The CDR3 DNA reads TGCGCCAGCAGCCCCCAATGGGGACAGGGTGGCAATGAGCAGTTCTTC. Translating it yields CASSPQWGQGGNEQFF. The rearrangement uses TRBV4-1 and TRBJ2-1, with 9 bases lining up with TRBD1. Germline trimming cut 4 bases from V and 6 bases from J; bases unmatched to any gene: 10. Germline-derived CDR1 and CDR2 are MGHRA and YSYEKL. This CDR3 comprises 16 residues.

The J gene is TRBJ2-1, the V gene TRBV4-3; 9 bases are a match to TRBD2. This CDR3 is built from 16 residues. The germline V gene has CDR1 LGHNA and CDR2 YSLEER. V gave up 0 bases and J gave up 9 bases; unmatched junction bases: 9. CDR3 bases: TGCGCCAGCAGCCAAGATCGAGCGGGAGGAAAATGTGAGCAGTTCTTC. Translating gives CASSQDRAGGKCEQFF.

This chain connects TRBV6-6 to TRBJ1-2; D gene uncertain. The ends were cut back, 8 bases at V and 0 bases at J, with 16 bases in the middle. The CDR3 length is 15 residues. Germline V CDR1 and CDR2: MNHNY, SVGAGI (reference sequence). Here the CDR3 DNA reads TGTGCCAGCTCCGACACGCCGCCCTCTAACTATGGCTACACCTTC. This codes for CASSDTPPSNYGYTF.

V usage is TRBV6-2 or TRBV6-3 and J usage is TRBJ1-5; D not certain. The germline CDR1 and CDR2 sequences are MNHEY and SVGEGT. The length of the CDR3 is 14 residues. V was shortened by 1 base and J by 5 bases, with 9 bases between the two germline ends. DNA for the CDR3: TGTGCCAGCAGTTACTTTGGGAGCCATCAGCCCCAGCATTTT. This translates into CASSYFGSHQPQHF.

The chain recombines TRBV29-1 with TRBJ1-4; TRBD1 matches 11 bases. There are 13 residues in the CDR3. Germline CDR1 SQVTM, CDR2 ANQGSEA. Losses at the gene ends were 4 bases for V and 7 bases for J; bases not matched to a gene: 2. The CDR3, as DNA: TGCAGCGTTGCGGACAGGGGGCGTGAAAAACTGTTTTTT. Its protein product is CSVADRGREKLFF.